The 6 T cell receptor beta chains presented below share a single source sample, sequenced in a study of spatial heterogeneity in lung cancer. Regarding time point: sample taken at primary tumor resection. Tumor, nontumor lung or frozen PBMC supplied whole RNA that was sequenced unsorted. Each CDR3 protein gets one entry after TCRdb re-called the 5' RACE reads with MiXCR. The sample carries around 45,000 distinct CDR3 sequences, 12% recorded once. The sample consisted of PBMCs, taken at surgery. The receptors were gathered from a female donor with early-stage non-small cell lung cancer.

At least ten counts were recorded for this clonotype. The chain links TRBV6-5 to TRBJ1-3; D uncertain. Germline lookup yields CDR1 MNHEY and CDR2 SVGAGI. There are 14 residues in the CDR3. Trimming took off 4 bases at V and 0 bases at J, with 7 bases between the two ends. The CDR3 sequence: CASSLPASGNTIYF. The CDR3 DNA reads TGTGCCAGCAGTTTGCCAGCCTCTGGAAACACCATATATTTT.

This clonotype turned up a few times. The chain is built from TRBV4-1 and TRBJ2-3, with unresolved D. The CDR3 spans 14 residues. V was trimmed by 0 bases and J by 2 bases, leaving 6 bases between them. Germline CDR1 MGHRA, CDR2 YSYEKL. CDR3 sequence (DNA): TGCGCCAGCAGCCAAGAAGAAAACACAGATACGCAGTATTTT. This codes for CASSQEENTDTQYF.

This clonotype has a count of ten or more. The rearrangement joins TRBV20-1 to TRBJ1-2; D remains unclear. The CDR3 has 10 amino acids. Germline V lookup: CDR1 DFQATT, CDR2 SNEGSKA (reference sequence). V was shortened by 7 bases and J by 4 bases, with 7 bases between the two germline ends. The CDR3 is CSGHGYGYTF. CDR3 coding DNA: TGCAGTGGACATGGCTATGGCTACACCTTC.

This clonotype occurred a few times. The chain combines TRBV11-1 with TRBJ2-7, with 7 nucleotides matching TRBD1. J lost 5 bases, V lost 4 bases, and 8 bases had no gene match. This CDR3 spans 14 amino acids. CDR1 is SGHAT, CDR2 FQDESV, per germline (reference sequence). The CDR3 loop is CASSYRGRSDEQYF. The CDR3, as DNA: TGTGCCAGCAGCTACAGGGGTCGGTCGGACGAGCAGTACTTC.

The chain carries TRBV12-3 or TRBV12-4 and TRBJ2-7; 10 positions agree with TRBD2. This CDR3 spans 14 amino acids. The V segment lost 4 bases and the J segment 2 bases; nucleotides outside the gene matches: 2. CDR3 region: CASSSLAGAYEQYF. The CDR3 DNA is TGTGCCAGCAGTTCCCTAGCGGGGGCCTACGAGCAGTACTTC.

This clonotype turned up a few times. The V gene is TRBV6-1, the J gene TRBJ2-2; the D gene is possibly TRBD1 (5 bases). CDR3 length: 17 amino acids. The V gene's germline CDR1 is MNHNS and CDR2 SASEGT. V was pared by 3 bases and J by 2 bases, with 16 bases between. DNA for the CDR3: TGTGCCAGCAGTGAGGACCAGGGCGCCTCCAACACCGGGGAGCTGTTTTTT. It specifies CASSEDQGASNTGELFF.